Listed here are 21 T cell receptor beta chains from one sample, sequenced in a study of blood T cells in healthy people across ages. It was with a sample-barcoded 5' primer and a J-beta primer mix that a second PCR of roughly 7 to 12 cycles was run. TCRdb itself ran the 5' RACE reads through MiXCR, one entry per CDR3 protein. Of around 800,000 distinct CDR3 sequences in the sample, around 24% were seen once. In addition, the sample was reused for a study of T cells of mothers and their children.

The sample consisted of blood. Every receptor here comes from a boy younger than 18 in good health.

V usage is TRBV10-1 and J usage is TRBJ1-2; D gene uncertain. The CDR3 has 13 residues. V dropped 6 bases and J dropped 8 bases, with 16 bases sitting between them. Germline CDR1 reads WNHNN; CDR2 reads SYGVQD (reference sequence). The CDR3 DNA reads as TGCGCCAGCAGCCCCGGGCACCGGGGAGGCTACACCTTC. This translates into CASSPGHRGGYTF.

This chain uses TRBV10-3 with TRBJ2-3; D is ambiguous. The CDR3 has 17 residues. Germline assignment: CDR1 ENHRY and CDR2 SYGVKD. Deletions cut 0 bases from V and 0 bases from J, with 13 bases between. This chain's CDR3 is CAISESLSGGSTDTQYF. The CDR3 nucleotides read TGTGCCATCAGTGAGTCTCTGTCGGGCGGTAGCACAGATACGCAGTATTTT.

This clonotype was picked up a small number of times. The rearrangement links TRBV3-1 to TRBJ2-7, with D perhaps given as TRBD1 or TRBD2 (6 bases each). The CDR3 is 14 residues long. Germline V gene lookup returns CDR1 LGHDT and CDR2 YNNKEL (reference sequence). V was pared by 0 bases and J by 4 bases, with 10 bases between. CDR3 loop: CASSQDGGGYEQYF. CDR3 bases: TGTGCCAGCAGCCAAGACGGGGGCGGGTACGAGCAGTACTTC.

This clonotype turned up a few times. This chain uses TRBV28 with TRBJ1-2; D remains unclear. V shed 3 bases and J shed 8 bases, with 16 bases lying between them. Per germline, CDR1 MDHEN and CDR2 SYDVKM. This CDR3 is built from 14 residues. CDR3 in amino acids: CASSFGRPEHGYTF. As DNA, the CDR3 is TGTGCCAGCAGTTTTGGGAGGCCCGAGCACGGCTACACCTTC.

This clonotype was observed many times. This rearrangement joins TRBV4-1 to TRBJ2-3, with D tentatively TRBD2 (6 bases). CDR1 MGHRA and CDR2 YSYEKL come from the germline V gene. The CDR3 totals 16 residues. Deletions cut 4 bases from V and 5 bases from J, with 19 bases between. The CDR3, as DNA: TGCGCCAGCAGCCTGAGGGTGGGGGACTCGGGAGATACGCAGTATTTT. Its protein product is CASSLRVGDSGDTQYF.

The chain employs TRBV28 and TRBJ2-5; 10 nucleotides agree with TRBD1. CDR1 is MDHEN and CDR2 is SYDVKM in the germline V gene. V gave up 6 bases and J gave up 2 bases; unmatched junction bases: 6. The CDR3 is made up of 15 amino acids. CDR3 DNA sequence: TGTGCCAGCAGCCATCCGGGACAGGGGCAAGAGACCCAGTACTTC. This gives the protein CASSHPGQGQETQYF.

The chain combines TRBV3-1 with TRBJ2-5, with D tentatively TRBD2 (6 bases). The J call may be in error: the DNA end matches TRBJ2-7 better. The germline CDR1 and CDR2 sequences are LGHDT and YNNKEL (reference sequence). This CDR3 has 13 residues. CDR3 DNA: TGTGCCAGCAGCCAAGACGGCGGGAACGAGCAGTACTTC. Translated, it gives CASSQDGGNEQYF.

The sample holds many counts of this clonotype. The J gene is TRBJ2-5, the V gene TRBV6-5; D is unresolved. The V end lost 1 base, the J end lost 4 bases, and 1 base lay between the germline ends. The germline V gene encodes CDR1 MNHEY and CDR2 SVGAGI. This CDR3 region has 11 residues. DNA for the CDR3: TGTGCCAGCAGTTACTTAGAGACCCAGTACTTC. It specifies CASSYLETQYF.

The chain uses TRBV10-3 and TRBJ2-5; a possible D gene is TRBD1 (5 bases). CDR3 length: 18 residues. V was cut by 0 bases and J by 5 bases, with 22 bases left in between. From germline, CDR1 is ENHRY and CDR2 SYGVKD. The CDR3 loop reads CAISESTLGRAFRETQYF. The CDR3 coding sequence is TGTGCCATCAGTGAGTCGACATTGGGCAGGGCCTTTCGGGAGACCCAGTACTTC.

A few counts support this clonotype. V is TRBV21-1 and J is TRBJ2-6; the table's D call TRBD1 went unverified against the DNA. TRBV21-1 counts as a pseudogene. The CDR3 runs to 20 residues. In nucleotides, the CDR3 is TGTGCCAGCAGCAAAGCGGGTAGTGACAGATTCCACTCTGGGGCCAACGTCCTGACTTTC. It codes for CASSKAGSDRFHSGANVLTF.

The chain has TRBV7-2 and TRBJ2-4; possible D gene TRBD1, 5 bases. The germline V and J ends were trimmed by 4 bases and 4 bases, with 20 bases remaining between them. The CDR3 has 17 residues. Per the germline V gene, CDR1 is SGHTA and CDR2 is FQGNSA. CDR3 coding DNA: TGTGCCAGCAGCTCGAACCCAGGGAATATAGTAAAAAACATTCAGTACTTC. It translates to CASSSNPGNIVKNIQYF.

This clonotype was detected a few times. The chain joins TRBV5-1 to TRBJ2-5, with D perhaps matching TRBD2 (6 bases). With the DNA end fitting TRBJ2-1 better, the J assignment may be wrong. This CDR3 region has 15 residues. Germline assignment: CDR1 SGHRS and CDR2 YFSETQ. The CDR3 spells CASSLIGGTYNEQFF. The CDR3 DNA follows: TGCGCCAGCAGCTTGATTGGCGGGACCTACAATGAGCAGTTCTTC.

The sample holds a few counts of this clonotype. The chain uses TRBV3-1 and TRBJ2-1; TRBD1 might be the D (5 bases). Germline V lookup: CDR1 LGHDT, CDR2 YNNKEL (reference sequence). Trimming removed 7 bases at V and 0 bases at J, with 16 bases between. CDR3 size: 16 residues. In DNA form, the CDR3 reads TGTGCCAGCACTTCCGGCAGGGCCGACTCCTACAATGAGCAGTTCTTC. This sequence encodes CASTSGRADSYNEQFF.

The V and J genes are TRBV3-1 and TRBJ1-1; TRBD1 might be the D (5 bases). The CDR3 has 15 amino acids. CDR1 is LGHDT and CDR2 is YNNKEL in the germline V gene (reference sequence). V was clipped by 4 bases and J by 4 bases, with 16 bases between them. Here the CDR3 DNA reads TGTGCCAGCAGCCCCCTTGGACGAGGGGTCACTGAAGCTTTCTTT. It specifies CASSPLGRGVTEAFF.

This clonotype has a handful of counts. The rearrangement links TRBV12-3 or TRBV12-4 to TRBJ1-5; possibly TRBD1 for D (5 bases). The germline V and J ends were trimmed by 0 bases and 5 bases, with 17 bases remaining between them. This CDR3 contains 17 residues. The CDR3 DNA follows: TGTGCCAGCAGTTTAGCCAGGTGGGGGGATAGTTATCAGCCCCAGCATTTT. This sequence encodes CASSLARWGDSYQPQHF.

Ten or more counts support this clonotype. The J gene is TRBJ2-1, the V gene TRBV12-3 or TRBV12-4; 14 bases match TRBD2. V shed 5 bases and J 4 bases; nucleotides not matched to a gene: 1. The CDR3 sequence is 15 residues long. CDR3 nucleotides: TGTGCCAGCAGTCGACTAGCGGGGGGGTACAATGAGCAGTTCTTC. Translating gives CASSRLAGGYNEQFF.

Only one count was recorded for this clonotype. A much larger clone differs from this one at a single base, so this may be a read error. The chain recombines TRBV27 with TRBJ2-5, with 8 bases identical to TRBD2. The length of the CDR3 is 13 residues. Germline V gene sequence: CDR1 MNHEY, CDR2 SMNVEV (reference sequence). The V segment lost 6 bases and the J segment 3 bases; nucleotides outside the gene matches: 3. The CDR3 here is CASSGGAKETQYF. CDR3 bases: TGTGCCAGCAGCGGGGGGGCCAAAGAGACCCAGTACTTC.

The V call is TRBV5-1, the J call TRBJ2-1; TRBD1 is a possible D gene (6 bases). V was shortened by 2 bases and J by 6 bases, with 12 bases between the two germline ends. This CDR3 comprises 14 residues. The germline V gene has CDR1 SGHRS and CDR2 YFSETQ. The CDR3 sequence is CASSLIQGSNEQFF. The DNA of the CDR3 is TGCGCCAGCAGCTTAATCCAGGGGAGCAATGAGCAGTTCTTC.

This clonotype came up a few times. The genes are TRBV24-1 and TRBJ2-5; 8 nucleotides align to TRBD2. Germline lookup yields CDR1 KGHDR and CDR2 SFDVKD. With 0 bases clipped from V and 5 bases from J, the junction kept 10 bases outside the gene matches. The CDR3 covers 17 residues. The CDR3 nucleotides read TGTGCCACCAGTGATTTGAAAGGGGGACTAGGACGCGAGACCCAGTACTTC. Its protein is CATSDLKGGLGRETQYF.

The chain employs TRBV12-3 or TRBV12-4 and TRBJ1-1, with D perhaps matching TRBD1 (6 bases). The CDR3 sequence is 14 residues long. V lost 3 bases and J lost 4, with 12 bases in between. The CDR3 nucleotides are TGTGCCAGCAGTTTGATAGGGGGTGGCACTGAAGCTTTCTTT. This sequence encodes CASSLIGGGTEAFF.

The chain employs TRBV28 and TRBJ1-1, with a tentative D call TRBD1 (5 bases). Trimming left V 6 bases short and J 3 bases short, with 17 bases between. Germline V gene lookup returns CDR1 MDHEN and CDR2 SYDVKM. The CDR3 sequence is 15 residues long. The CDR3 DNA is TGTGCCAGCAGCTCTCCTCGGGGGGGTGACACTGAAGCTTTCTTT. This encodes CASSSPRGGDTEAFF.